The clone carrying this T cell receptor beta chain turned up a few times. Its antigen is unknown. The table came from immunoSEQ multiplex PCR; TCRdb's copy has only in-frame clones and leaves some out. The table includes about 5,600 clones, about 68% detected once. After removal of 3 bases from V and 8 bases from J, the junction contained 3 bases not matched to a gene. Germline CDR1 reads SGHAT; CDR2 reads FQDESV (reference sequence). The CDR3 runs 13 residues. The source of the sample is a study of immune evolution from preneoplasia to lung adenocarcinoma. About the research overall: HLA loss of heterozygosity: 6% to 7.5% AIS, around 16% MIA, more than 25% ADC, none AAH. Findings of the study overall: T cell clonality was higher in KRAS-mutant than EGFR-mutant or wild-type nodules.

This chain connects TRBV11-1 to TRBJ1-4; TRBD1 agrees at 7 bases. The sequence came from a person aged 55-80 years with lung adenocarcinoma. The sample comprised FFPE lung adenocarcinoma in situ tissue. The CDR3 DNA sequence: TGTGCCAGCAGCTTTACAGGGGAAGAAAAACTGTTTTTT. It yields the protein CASSFTGEEKLFF. Together with reference TRBV11-1 and TRBJ1-4, the CDR3 gives the full variable domain: EAEVAQSPRYKITEKSQAVAFWCDPISGHATLYWYRQILGQGPELLVQFQDESVVDDSQLPKDRFSAERLKGVDSTLKIQPAELGDSAMYLCASSFTGEEKLFFGSGTQLSVL.